A single T cell receptor beta chain is shown here with its context. Its antigen is undetermined. Regarding time point: pre-sensitization, week 0. The treatment here: therapeutic diphenylcyclopropenone sensitization with weekly scalp DPC. These data come from a study of human T cells and chemical hapten exposure. Study as a whole: Patch tests applied 0.01% DPC to the upper back and were scored after 6 days.

The study's library attached unique molecular identifiers to single cDNA molecules. TCRdb processed the RACE reads anew with MiXCR; each CDR3 protein has one entry. The sample has 300,000 to 450,000 distinct CDR3 sequences, around 5.5% seen once. V was cut by 1 base and J by 4 bases, with 5 bases left in between. The CDR3 has 13 residues. CDR1 SGHAT and CDR2 FQNNGV come from the germline V gene. Study findings and constraints: PT1 expanded TCR numbers tracked positively with patch test score. TCRs exceeding 1 in 1000 frequency stayed unchanged with DPC sensitization.

V usage is TRBV11-2 and J usage is TRBJ2-1; unclear D gene. This specimen was whole blood, taken in connection with sensitization to the hapten diphenylcyclopropenone (DPC). This TCR derives from a woman between 18 and 30 years old with alopecia areata. Some clones in this sample may be carry-over from other donors' samples. CDR3 amino acids: CASSLARYNEQFF. The CDR3, as DNA: TGTGCCAGCAGCTTAGCCCGATACAATGAGCAGTTCTTC.